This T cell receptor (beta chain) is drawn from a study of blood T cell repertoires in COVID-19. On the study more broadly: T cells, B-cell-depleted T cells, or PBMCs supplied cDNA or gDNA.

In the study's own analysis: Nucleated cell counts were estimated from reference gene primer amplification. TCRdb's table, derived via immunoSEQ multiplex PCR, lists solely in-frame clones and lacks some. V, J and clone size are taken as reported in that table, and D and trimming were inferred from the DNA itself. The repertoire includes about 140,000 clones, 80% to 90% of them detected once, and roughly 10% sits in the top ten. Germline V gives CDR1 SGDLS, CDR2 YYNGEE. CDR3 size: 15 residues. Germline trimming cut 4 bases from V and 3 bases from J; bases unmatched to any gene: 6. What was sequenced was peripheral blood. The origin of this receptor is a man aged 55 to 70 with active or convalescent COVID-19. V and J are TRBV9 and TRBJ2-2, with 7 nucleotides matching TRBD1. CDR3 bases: TGTGCCAGCAGCCACCGGGACAGCTACACCGGGGAGCTGTTTTTT. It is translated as CASSHRDSYTGELFF.